This passage covers 16 T cell receptor beta chains from one sample sequenced in a study of OX40 agonist ivuxolimab in advanced cancers. Assay used: immunoSEQ multiplex PCR; TCRdb lists only in-frame clones, some missing. Of about 46,000 clones listed, approximately 90% were seen once; the top ten hold about 11%. The sequenced sample was CD4+ or CD8+ T cells sorted from blood, obtained in a trial of the OX40 agonist ivuxolimab. Source of these receptors: an adult with an advanced solid tumor such as melanoma, head and neck, liver or kidney cancer.

This chain connects TRBV9 to TRBJ2-3; 9 positions match TRBD2. The CDR3 length is 16 residues. Germline V gene lookup returns CDR1 SGDLS and CDR2 YYNGEE. After removal of 1 base from V and 1 base from J, the junction contained 4 bases not matched to a gene. In DNA, the CDR3 is TGTGCCAGCAGCGTACAGACTAGCGGTGGCACAGATACGCAGTATTTT. As protein: CASSVQTSGGTDTQYF.

The chain couples TRBV7-9 to TRBJ2-7; D perhaps matches TRBD1 (5 bases). The V gene lost 5 bases and the J gene lost 0 bases, with 8 bases spanning the gap. CDR1 and CDR2 from the germline V gene are SEHNR and FQNEAQ (reference sequence). The CDR3 runs 13 residues. The CDR3 region has the DNA TGTGCCAGCAGCACAGGATTCTCCTACGAGCAGTACTTC. Its translation is CASSTGFSYEQYF. Full variable domain (rest looked up from reference TRBV7-9 and TRBJ2-7): DTGVSQNPRHKITKRGQNVTFRCDPISEHNRLYWYRQTLGQGPEFLTYFQNEAQLEKSRLLSDRFSAERPKGSFSTLEIQRTEQGDSAMYLCASSTGFSYEQYFGPGTRLTVT.

The V call is TRBV6-1, the J call TRBJ2-3; D ambiguous. The CDR3 is 14 residues long. Germline V gives CDR1 MNHNS, CDR2 SASEGT. V lost 4 bases and J lost 5, with 13 bases in between. CDR3 sequence reads: CASSGYRFEDTQYF. CDR3 nucleotide sequence: TGTGCCAGCAGTGGGTATCGGTTCGAAGATACGCAGTATTTT.

The rearrangement links TRBV18 to TRBJ1-2, with D tentatively TRBD1 (5 bases). Germline loops: CDR1 KGHSH, CDR2 LQKENI. The CDR3 spans 15 residues. The ends were cut back, 3 bases at V and 2 bases at J, with 13 bases in the middle. CDR3 region: CASSPKTALNYGYTF. CDR3 DNA sequence: TGTGCCAGCTCACCGAAGACAGCACTAAACTATGGCTACACCTTC.

The chain carries TRBV6-6 and TRBJ1-5, with D perhaps matching TRBD1 (5 bases). CDR1 and CDR2 from the germline V gene are MNHNY and SVGAGI (reference sequence). Trimming shortened V by 10 bases and J by 3 bases, and 19 bases separated the two germline ends. There are 15 residues in the CDR3. In nucleotides, the CDR3 is TGTGCCACCCGACACCGTGGGGGTATCAATCAGCCCCAGCATTTT. It translates to CATRHRGGINQPQHF.

This chain joins TRBV2 and TRBJ2-4, with D uncertain. V was trimmed by 1 base and J by 0 bases, leaving 4 bases between them. This CDR3 is 14 amino acids long. CDR1 is SNHLY and CDR2 is FYNNEI in the germline V gene. The CDR3 reads CASSEDLAKNIQYF. CDR3 DNA: TGTGCCAGCAGTGAAGATCTAGCCAAAAACATTCAGTACTTC.

The V and J genes are TRBV1 and TRBJ1-2; the table calls TRBD1, which could not be checked here. TRBV1 is a known pseudogene. This CDR3 comprises 15 residues. The CDR3 loop is CTSSQDDSWAYGYTF. The CDR3 DNA follows: TGCACCAGCAGCCAAGACGATTCCTGGGCATATGGCTACACCTTC.

This clone is hyperexpanded (1% or more) by share. At the DNA level, this CDR3 is encoded by other sequences in the same sample as well. This chain uses TRBV6-6 with TRBJ2-7; the D gene is possibly TRBD1 (6 bases). Trimming removed 3 bases from V and 5 bases from J, with 8 bases in between. Germline assignment: CDR1 MNHNY and CDR2 SVGAGI (reference sequence). This CDR3 has 12 amino acids. In nucleotides, the CDR3 is TGTGCCAGCAGTTATAACAGGGACGAGCAGTACTTC. Protein: CASSYNRDEQYF.

The CDR3 nucleotides read TGTGCCAGCAGCCCGGACAGGGATTCCGAGCAGTACTTC. Its protein product is CASSPDRDSEQYF. The V call is TRBV13, the J call TRBJ2-7; TRBD1 agrees at 8 bases. Looked up from germline, CDR1 is PRHDT and CDR2 is FYEKMQ (reference sequence). J gave up 6 bases and V 5 bases, and 6 bases lay outside the gene matches. CDR3 size: 13 residues.

J is TRBJ2-5 and V is TRBV7-9, with TRBD1 as a possible D gene (5 bases). The V end was cut by 1 base, the J end by 2 bases, with 8 bases between. This CDR3 region has 14 residues. CDR1 is SEHNR and CDR2 is FQNEAQ in the germline V gene (reference sequence). The CDR3 here is CASSLGQSQETQYF. CDR3 DNA: TGTGCCAGCAGCTTAGGACAGTCGCAAGAGACCCAGTACTTC.

The rearrangement joins TRBV5-1 to TRBJ1-1, with no clear D. Trimming took off 4 bases at V and 0 bases at J, with 19 bases between the two ends. Germline V gene data show CDR1 as SGHRS and CDR2 as YFSETQ. The CDR3 length is 17 residues. CDR3 sequence (DNA): TGCGCCAGCAGCGCCTCCCCGGACGTGACCCTGAACACTGAAGCTTTCTTT. This codes for CASSASPDVTLNTEAFF.

This clone has more than one count but fewer than ten. The chain employs TRBV7-8 and TRBJ2-7, with 9 bases aligning to TRBD1. Germline V gives CDR1 SGHVS, CDR2 FQNEAQ. This CDR3 is built from 15 residues. With V trimmed by 5 bases and J by 3 bases, 8 bases remained unmatched. The CDR3 region has the DNA TGTGCCAGCAGCGGGGACAGGGTACGGAACTACGAGCAGTACTTC. It specifies CASSGDRVRNYEQYF.

CDR3 residues: CARSFRVCDLIGTQYF. In DNA, the CDR3 is TGTGCCAGAAGCTTCCGCGTTTGCGACCTCATTGGGACCCAGTACTTC. The gene calls are TRBV5-3 and TRBJ2-5; no clear D. TRBV5-3 falls under the ORF class, with uncertain function. With 2 bases removed from V and 7 bases from J, the gap between germline ends came to 21 bases. This CDR3 spans 16 amino acids.

The CDR3 reads CASRPLRGLNTEAFF. The CDR3 bases are TGTGCCAGCAGGCCGCTCAGGGGTCTCAACACTGAAGCTTTCTTT. The rearrangement joins TRBV28 to TRBJ1-1, with TRBD1 as a possible D gene (6 bases). The CDR3 covers 15 residues. Trimming stripped 6 bases from V and 2 bases from J, with 16 bases between. CDR1 and CDR2 from the germline V gene are MDHEN and SYDVKM.

CDR3 protein: CASSVDSNTEAFF. The CDR3 nucleotides are TGTGCCAGCAGCGTAGACAGTAACACTGAAGCTTTCTTT. V is TRBV9 and J is TRBJ1-1, with D hard to call. This CDR3 has 13 amino acids. In germline, CDR1 is SGDLS, CDR2 YYNGEE. The V gene lost 0 bases and the J gene lost 2 bases, with 5 bases spanning the gap.

A note on this clone: Other DNA sequences within the sample encode an identical CDR3. The chain links TRBV28 to TRBJ2-7; 8 nucleotides align to TRBD1. V shed 6 bases and J 2 bases; nucleotides not matched to a gene: 12. The germline CDR1 and CDR2 sequences are MDHEN and SYDVKM. The CDR3 is 16 amino acids. CDR3 coding DNA: TGTGCCAGCAGCCTGCCCGACAGGGGCGCTACCTACGAGCAGTACTTC. The encoded protein is CASSLPDRGATYEQYF.